This passage covers 9 T cell receptor beta chains from one sample sequenced in a study of blood T cell repertoires in COVID-19. Profiled with immunoSEQ multiplex PCR; TCRdb holds only in-frame clones, not every one. The repertoire holds over 100,000 clones, with 75% to 90% as singletons. Sequencing was done on a sample of peripheral blood. These receptors came from a human donor in a cohort sampled during active COVID-19.

The chain combines TRBV2 with TRBJ2-3; 9 nucleotides line up with TRBD1. The germline gives CDR1 SNHLY, CDR2 FYNNEI. After removal of 3 bases from V and 1 base from J, the junction contained 2 bases not matched to a gene. There are 15 residues in the CDR3. This CDR3 is CASSERDRGTDTQYF. As DNA, the CDR3 is TGTGCCAGCAGTGAGCGGGACAGGGGCACAGATACGCAGTATTTT.

The chain recombines TRBV7-9 with TRBJ1-2; possible D gene TRBD1, 5 bases. This CDR3 region has 17 residues. V lost 3 bases and J 1 base, leaving 18 bases between the germline ends. The germline V gene encodes CDR1 SEHNR and CDR2 FQNEAQ (reference sequence). The CDR3 region has the DNA TGTGCCAGCAGCTTCCCCGGACACAAGGCCAATAACTATGGCTACACCTTC. Translation: CASSFPGHKANNYGYTF.

This CDR3 reads CASSPQGTSGGPPYEQYF. The CDR3 nucleotides are TGTGCCAGTAGTCCACAGGGAACTAGCGGGGGACCTCCCTACGAGCAGTACTTC. V usage is TRBV19 and J usage is TRBJ2-7; TRBD2 agrees at 11 bases. The germline V gene encodes CDR1 LNHDA and CDR2 SQIVND (reference sequence). The V and J ends lost 5 bases and 2 bases, in that order; junction bases with no gene match: 14. The CDR3 length is 18 residues.

The V and J genes are TRBV28 and TRBJ2-7, with 11 positions matching TRBD2. Germline V gives CDR1 MDHEN, CDR2 SYDVKM. The CDR3 is made up of 13 amino acids. The junction had 6 bases not matched to a gene; V was cut back by 8 bases and J by 6 bases. As DNA, the CDR3 is TGTGCCAGCGCAGCTAGCGGGGGGATCGAGCAGTACTTC. Residues: CASAASGGIEQYF.

The rearrangement uses TRBV28 and TRBJ1-5; 9 positions match TRBD1. Germline V gene data show CDR1 as MDHEN and CDR2 as SYDVKM. The CDR3 length is 15 residues. The trim removed 3 bases at V and 5 bases at J, leaving 5 bases unmatched. The CDR3 region is CASSFRDRVYQPQHF. The CDR3 nucleotides read TGTGCCAGCAGTTTTCGGGACAGGGTTTATCAGCCCCAGCATTTT.

The CDR3 region has the DNA TGTGCCTGGAGTGTACGGGGGGGATCCTACAATGAGCAGTTCTTC. This encodes CAWSVRGGSYNEQFF. The rearrangement uses TRBV30 and TRBJ2-1, with TRBD2 matching 8 bases. The germline CDR1 and CDR2 sequences are GTSNPN and SVGIG (reference sequence). The CDR3 spans 15 residues. V trimming: 0 bases; J trimming: 1 base; junction bases outside the gene matches: 2.

The V gene is TRBV7-2, the J gene TRBJ2-1; D is undetermined. V was cut by 8 bases and J by 4 bases, with 6 bases left in between. Germline V gene data show CDR1 as SGHTA and CDR2 as FQGNSA. The CDR3 length is 11 residues. The CDR3 region has the DNA TGTGCCAGCGGAGATTACAATGAGCAGTTCTTC. Its protein product is CASGDYNEQFF.

V gene TRBV6-2 or TRBV6-3 combines with J gene TRBJ1-2; TRBD1 matches at 9 bases. From germline, CDR1 is MNHEY and CDR2 SVGEGT. V was clipped by 4 bases and J by 4 bases; unmatched bases: 4. The CDR3 loop spans 14 amino acids. The CDR3 coding sequence is TGTGCCAGCAGTTCCGGGACAGGGTTCTATGGCTACACCTTC. Amino acids: CASSSGTGFYGYTF.

This chain connects TRBV24-1 to TRBJ2-5, with TRBD2 matching over 11 bases. The CDR3 is 13 residues long. Germline V gene sequence: CDR1 KGHDR, CDR2 SFDVKD. The J segment lost 4 bases and the V segment lost 11 bases, leaving 5 bases of the junction unmatched. The CDR3 sequence: CAISGGARETQYF. CDR3 sequence (DNA): TGTGCCATTAGCGGGGGGGCCCGAGAGACCCAGTACTTC.